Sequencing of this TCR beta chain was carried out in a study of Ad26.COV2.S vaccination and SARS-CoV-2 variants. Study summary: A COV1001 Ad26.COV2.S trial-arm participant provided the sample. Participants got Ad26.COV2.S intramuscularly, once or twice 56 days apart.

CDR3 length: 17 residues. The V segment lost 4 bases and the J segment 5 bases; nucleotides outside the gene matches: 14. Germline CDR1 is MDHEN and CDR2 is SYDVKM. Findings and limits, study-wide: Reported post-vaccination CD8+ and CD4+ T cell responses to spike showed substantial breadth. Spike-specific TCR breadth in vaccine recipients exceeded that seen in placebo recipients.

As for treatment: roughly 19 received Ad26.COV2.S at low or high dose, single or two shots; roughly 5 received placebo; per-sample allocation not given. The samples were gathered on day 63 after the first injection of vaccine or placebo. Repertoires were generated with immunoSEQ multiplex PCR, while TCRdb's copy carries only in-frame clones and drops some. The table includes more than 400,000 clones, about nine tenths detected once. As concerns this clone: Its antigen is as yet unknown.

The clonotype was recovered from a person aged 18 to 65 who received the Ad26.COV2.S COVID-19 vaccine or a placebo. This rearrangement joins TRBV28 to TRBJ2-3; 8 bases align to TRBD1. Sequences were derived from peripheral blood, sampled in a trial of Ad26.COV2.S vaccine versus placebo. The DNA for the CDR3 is TGTGCCAGCAGTTCGTCCGGACAGGGTACGAGTAGAGATACGCAGTATTTT. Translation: CASSSSGQGTSRDTQYF.